These T cell receptor beta chains were read from a single sample in a study of shared clonotypes between healthy human individuals. TCRdb's copy holds only in-frame clones and misses some; the assay was immunoSEQ multiplex PCR. The sample gives some 2.3 million clones, approximately 93% of which show up once; 0.35% to 0.45% is in the top ten. Sequenced: naive CD4+ T cells from PBMCs. The source of these receptors is a man between 18 and 35 years old in good health. Some clones in this sample may be carry-over from other donors' samples. Both conserved end residues are part of each CDR3. A D gene is named only where the DNA matches it firmly. Clone size is stated in some rows and not others, as once, few, many or a class when expanded.

J	D	V	size	DNA	CDR3
TRBJ1-5	.	TRBV6-6	.	TGTGCCAGCAGGGGGGGGGCATCGACTAGCAATCAGCCCCAGCATTTT	CASRGGASTSNQPQHF
TRBJ2-2	TRBD2	TRBV7-3	.	TGTGCCAGCAGCTTTGGGGGAGCGGGACCGAACACCGGGGAGCTGTTTTTT	CASSFGGAGPNTGELFF
TRBJ1-5	.	TRBV7-3	.	TGTGCCAGCAGCTTGGGACTGGACAGAGATCAGCCCCAGCATTTT	CASSLGLDRDQPQHF
TRBJ1-2	.	TRBV27	few	TGTGCCAGCAGTTTATCTGGCCAGGGAGTCTATGGCTACACCTTC	CASSLSGQGVYGYTF
TRBJ2-1	TRBD2	TRBV30	.	TGTGCCTGGATCGGGGTAGCGGGAGAAGGGCGTGAGCAGTTCTTC	CAWIGVAGEGREQFF
TRBJ2-7	TRBD2	TRBV2	.	TGTGCCAGCACCGCCGGGGGGAGCCCTGAATATTACGAGCAGTACTTC	CASTAGGSPEYYEQYF
TRBJ2-1	.	TRBV7-9	once	TGTGCCAGCAGCTCTTCAGGCCGGGTCAATGAGCAGTTCTTC	CASSSSGRVNEQFF
TRBJ1-1	.	TRBV7-8	once	TGTGCCAGCAGCTTAGGGAGGGCAGGGGAGGACACTGAAGCTTTCTTT	CASSLGRAGEDTEAFF
TRBJ1-3	.	TRBV5-7	.	TGTGCCAGCAGCTTTCGGGCCAACTCTGGAAACACCATATATTTT	CASSFRANSGNTIYF
TRBJ2-7	.	TRBV28	.	TGTGCCAGCAGGGAGGTCGGGGAATTCCACGAGCAGTACTTC	CASREVGEFHEQYF
TRBJ1-5	TRBD1	TRBV19	once	TGTGCCAGTAGTATAACAGGGGTTGGCAATCAGCCCCAGCATTTT	CASSITGVGNQPQHF
TRBJ2-7	TRBD1	TRBV5-5	.	TGTGCCAGCAGCTTGTTTGTGGGACAGGGCTACGAGCAGTACTTC	CASSLFVGQGYEQYF
TRBJ2-5	TRBD1	TRBV5-4	.	TGTGCCAGCAGCCGGACAGGGATCGGAGAGACCCAGTACTTC	CASSRTGIGETQYF
TRBJ2-1	.	TRBV21-1	.	TGTGCCAGCAGCAAAAGTGGCCTAGCCCCATACAATGAGCAGTTCTTC	CASSKSGLAPYNEQFF
TRBJ1-2	.	TRBV7-3	.	TGTGCCAGCAGCTTCGACAGGAACTATGGCTACACCTTC	CASSFDRNYGYTF
TRBJ1-5	TRBD1	TRBV19	.	TGTGCCAGTAGTTTCGGGGTTTTTTCTCGGACAGGGGGACAGCCCCAGCATTTT	CASSFGVFSRTGGQPQHF
TRBJ2-7	.	TRBV6-5	.	TGTGCCAGCAGTTACCGATACGAGCAGTACTTC	CASSYRYEQYF
TRBJ1-1	.	TRBV28	.	TGTGCCAGCAGCACGAGTCCTTACACTGAAGCTTTCTTT	CASSTSPYTEAFF
TRBJ2-7	.	TRBV13	.	TGTGCCAGCAGCCCACAGAGGGACGAGCAGTACTTC	CASSPQRDEQYF
TRBJ2-1	.	TRBV7-9	.	TGTGCCAGCAGCCCGGAACTCGCGCCGAAGTTCTTC	CASSPELAPKFF
TRBJ1-1	.	TRBV11-2	.	TGTGCCAGCAGCCCTTTAGATTACACTGAAGCTTTCTTT	CASSPLDYTEAFF
TRBJ2-3	.	TRBV27	.	TGTGCCAGCAGTTTAGACCCTGGCGGGACTAGCACAGATACGCAGTATTTT	CASSLDPGGTSTDTQYF
TRBJ2-1	.	TRBV7-3	.	TGTGCCAGCAGCTTAATTTCAGGGAGAAATGAGCAGTTCTTC	CASSLISGRNEQFF
TRBJ2-1	.	TRBV6-1	.	TGTGCCAGCAGTGAAAAGGTGAGCTCCTACAATGAGCAGTTCTTC	CASSEKVSSYNEQFF
TRBJ2-5	TRBD1	TRBV9	.	TGTGCCAGCAGCGTAGCCCCACAGGGGGCCCACGAGACCCAGTACTTC	CASSVAPQGAHETQYF
TRBJ1-1	TRBD1	TRBV28	.	TGTGCCAGCAGTTTAAGGGGGCCCGTTTCTGAAGCTTTCTTT	CASSLRGPVSEAFF
TRBJ2-1	TRBD2	TRBV7-6	.	TGTGCCAGCAGCTTAGGGGGTAGCGGGAGAAAGGATGAGCAGTTCTTC	CASSLGGSGRKDEQFF
TRBJ2-5	.	TRBV7-2	.	TGTGCCAGCAGCTTTTCGGGGGAGGAGACCCAGTACTTC	CASSFSGEETQYF
TRBJ2-5	.	TRBV2	.	TGTGCCAGCAGTCTGACAGAAGAGACCCAGTACTTC	CASSLTEETQYF
TRBJ2-7	.	TRBV2	.	TGTGCCAGCAGTGGCCGGGGGCCGGTCGAGCAGTACTTC	CASSGRGPVEQYF
TRBJ2-1	.	TRBV15	.	TGTGCCACCAGCAGAGGGGGCGGGGCCCTCTACAATGAGCAGTTCTTC	CATSRGGGALYNEQFF